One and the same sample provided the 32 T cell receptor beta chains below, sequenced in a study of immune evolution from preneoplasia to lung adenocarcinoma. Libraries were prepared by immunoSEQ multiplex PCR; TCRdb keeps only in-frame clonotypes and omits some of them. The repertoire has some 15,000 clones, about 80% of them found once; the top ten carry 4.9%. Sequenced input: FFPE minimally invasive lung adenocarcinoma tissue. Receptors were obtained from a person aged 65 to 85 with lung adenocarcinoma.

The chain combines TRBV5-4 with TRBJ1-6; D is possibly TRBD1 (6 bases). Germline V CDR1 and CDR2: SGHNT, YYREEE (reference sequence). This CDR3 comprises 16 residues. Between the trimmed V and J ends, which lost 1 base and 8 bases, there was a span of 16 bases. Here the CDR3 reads CASSLSSGVIDSPLHF. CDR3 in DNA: TGTGCCAGCAGCTTGTCGTCAGGGGTAATTGATTCACCCCTCCACTTT.

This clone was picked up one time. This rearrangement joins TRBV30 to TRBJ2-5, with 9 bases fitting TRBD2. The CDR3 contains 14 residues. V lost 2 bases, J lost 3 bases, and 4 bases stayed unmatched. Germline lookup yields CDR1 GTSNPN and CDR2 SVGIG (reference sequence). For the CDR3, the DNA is TGTGCCTGGAGTACGACTAGCGGAGAAGAGACCCAGTACTTC. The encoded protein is CAWSTTSGEETQYF.

The CDR3 DNA reads as TGTGCCAGTCGAGGGGACAGGGCCTACAATGAGCAGTTCTTC. Protein product: CASRGDRAYNEQFF. This rearrangement joins TRBV19 to TRBJ2-1, with TRBD1 matching over 9 bases. After removal of 8 bases from V and 2 bases from J, the junction contained 4 bases not matched to a gene. Germline V gene sequence: CDR1 LNHDA, CDR2 SQIVND (reference sequence). There are 14 residues in the CDR3.

This CDR3 is CASSLLAGVTGELFF. The DNA for the CDR3 is TGTGCCAGCAGCTTACTAGCGGGGGTCACCGGGGAGCTGTTTTTT. The chain joins TRBV11-3 to TRBJ2-2, with 10 bases that match TRBD2. Trimming cost V 2 bases and J 4 bases; bases outside gene matches: 1. CDR1 is SGHNT, CDR2 YENEEA, per germline. The CDR3 consists of 15 residues.

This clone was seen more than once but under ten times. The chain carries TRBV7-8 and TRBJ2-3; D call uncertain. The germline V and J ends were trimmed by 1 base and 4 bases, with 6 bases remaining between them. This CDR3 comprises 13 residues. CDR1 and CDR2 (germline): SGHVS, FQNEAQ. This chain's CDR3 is CASSLDLADTQYF. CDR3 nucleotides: TGTGCCAGCAGCTTAGATCTCGCAGATACGCAGTATTTT.

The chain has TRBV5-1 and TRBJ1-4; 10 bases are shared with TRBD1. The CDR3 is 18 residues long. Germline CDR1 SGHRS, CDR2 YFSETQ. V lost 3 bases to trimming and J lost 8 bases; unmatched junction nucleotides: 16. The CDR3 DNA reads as TGCGCCAGCAGCTCCCGAGTCCCCGGGACAGGGGAGGGAGAAAAACTGTTTTTT. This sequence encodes CASSSRVPGTGEGEKLFF. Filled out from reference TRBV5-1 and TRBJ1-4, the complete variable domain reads KAGVTQTPRYLIKTRGQQVTLSCSPISGHRSVSWYQQTPGQGLQFLFEYFSETQRNKGNFPGRFSGRQFSNSRSEMNVSTLELGDSALYLCASSSRVPGTGEGEKLFFGSGTQLSVL.

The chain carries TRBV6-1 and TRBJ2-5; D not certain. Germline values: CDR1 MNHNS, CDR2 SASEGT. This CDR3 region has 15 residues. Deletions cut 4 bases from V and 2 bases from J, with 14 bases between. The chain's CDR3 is CASSAPPPRQETQYF. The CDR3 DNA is TGTGCCAGCAGTGCACCCCCGCCCCGTCAAGAGACCCAGTACTTC.

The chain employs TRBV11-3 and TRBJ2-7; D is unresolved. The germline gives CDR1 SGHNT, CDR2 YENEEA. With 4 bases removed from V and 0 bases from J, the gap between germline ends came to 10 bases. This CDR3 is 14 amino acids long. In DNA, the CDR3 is TGTGCCAGCAGCTCCGGACCCAACTCCTACGAGCAGTACTTC. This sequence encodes CASSSGPNSYEQYF.

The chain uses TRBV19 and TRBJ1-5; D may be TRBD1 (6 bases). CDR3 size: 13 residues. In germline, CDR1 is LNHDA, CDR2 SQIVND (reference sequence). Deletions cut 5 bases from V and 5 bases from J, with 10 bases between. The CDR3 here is CASSSQGYQPQHF. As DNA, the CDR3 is TGTGCCAGTAGTTCACAGGGATATCAGCCCCAGCATTTT.

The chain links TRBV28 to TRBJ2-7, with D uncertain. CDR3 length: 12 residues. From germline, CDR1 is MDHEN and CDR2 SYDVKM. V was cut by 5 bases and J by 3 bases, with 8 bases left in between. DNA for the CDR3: TGTGCCAGCAGTGCCCTATACTACGAGCAGTACTTC. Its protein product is CASSALYYEQYF. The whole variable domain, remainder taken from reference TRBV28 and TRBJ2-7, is DVKVTQSSRYLVKRTGEKVFLECVQDMDHENMFWYRQDPGLGLRLIYFSYDVKMKEKGDIPEGYSVSREKKERFSLILESASTNQTSMYLCASSALYYEQYFGPGTRLTVT.

The CDR3 loop reads CASSQAPPRDNQPQHF. DNA of the CDR3: TGTGCCAGCAGCCAAGCTCCCCCACGGGACAATCAGCCCCAGCATTTT. This sequence joins TRBV7-8 and TRBJ1-5; D gene uncertain. The CDR3 has 16 amino acids. Per germline, CDR1 SGHVS and CDR2 FQNEAQ. V was trimmed by 5 bases and J by 3 bases, leaving 17 bases between them.

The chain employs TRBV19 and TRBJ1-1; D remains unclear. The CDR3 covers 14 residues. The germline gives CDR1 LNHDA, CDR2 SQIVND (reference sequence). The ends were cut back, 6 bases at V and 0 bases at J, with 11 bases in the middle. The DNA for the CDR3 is TGTGCCAGTAGGGTACGTGGGATGAACACTGAAGCTTTCTTT. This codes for CASRVRGMNTEAFF.

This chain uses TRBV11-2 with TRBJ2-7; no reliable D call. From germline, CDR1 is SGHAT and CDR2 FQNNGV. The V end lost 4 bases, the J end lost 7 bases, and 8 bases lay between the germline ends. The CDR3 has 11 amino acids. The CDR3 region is CASSSYYEQYF. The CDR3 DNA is TGTGCCAGCAGCTCCTATTATGAGCAGTACTTC.

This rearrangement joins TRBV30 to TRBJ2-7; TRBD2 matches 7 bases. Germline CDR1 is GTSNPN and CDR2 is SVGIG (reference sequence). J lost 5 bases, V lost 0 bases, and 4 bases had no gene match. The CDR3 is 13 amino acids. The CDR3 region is CAWSVQAGNEQYF. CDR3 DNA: TGTGCCTGGAGTGTACAAGCGGGGAACGAGCAGTACTTC.

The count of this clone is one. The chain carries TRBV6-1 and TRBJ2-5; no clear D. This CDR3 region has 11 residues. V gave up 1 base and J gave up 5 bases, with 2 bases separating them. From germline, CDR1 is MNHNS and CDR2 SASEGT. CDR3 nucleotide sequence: TGTGCCAGCAGTGAAGGGGAGACCCAGTACTTC. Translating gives CASSEGETQYF.

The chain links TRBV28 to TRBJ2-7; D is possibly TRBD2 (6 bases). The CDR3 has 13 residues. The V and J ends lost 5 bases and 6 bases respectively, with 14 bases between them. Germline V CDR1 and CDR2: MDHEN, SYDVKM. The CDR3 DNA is TGTGCCAGCAGTCCCTTGGGGGGAACCGAGCAGTACTTC. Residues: CASSPLGGTEQYF.

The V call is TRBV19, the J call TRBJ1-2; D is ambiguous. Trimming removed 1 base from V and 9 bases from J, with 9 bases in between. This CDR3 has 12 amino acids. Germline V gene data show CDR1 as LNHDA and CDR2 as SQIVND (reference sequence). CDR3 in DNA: TGTGCCAGTAGTATAGGAGGTTCGAGCTACACCTTC. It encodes CASSIGGSSYTF. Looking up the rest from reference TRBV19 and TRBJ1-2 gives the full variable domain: DGGITQSPKYLFRKEGQNVTLSCEQNLNHDAMYWYRQDPGQGLRLIYYSQIVNDFQKGDIAEGYSVSREKKESFPLTVTSAQKNPTAFYLCASSIGGSSYTFGSGTRLTVV.

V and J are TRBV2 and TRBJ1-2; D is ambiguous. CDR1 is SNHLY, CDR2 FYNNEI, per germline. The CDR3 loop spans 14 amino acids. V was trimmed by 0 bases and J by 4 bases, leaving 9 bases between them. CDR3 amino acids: CASSEAVFGYGYTF. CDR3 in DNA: TGTGCCAGCAGTGAAGCAGTTTTCGGCTATGGCTACACCTTC.

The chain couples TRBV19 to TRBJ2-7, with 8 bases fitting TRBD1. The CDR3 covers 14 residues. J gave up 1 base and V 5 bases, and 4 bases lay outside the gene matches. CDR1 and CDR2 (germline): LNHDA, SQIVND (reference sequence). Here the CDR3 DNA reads TGTGCCAGTAGTGCCGGGGACAGGTCCTACGAGCAGTACTTC. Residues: CASSAGDRSYEQYF.

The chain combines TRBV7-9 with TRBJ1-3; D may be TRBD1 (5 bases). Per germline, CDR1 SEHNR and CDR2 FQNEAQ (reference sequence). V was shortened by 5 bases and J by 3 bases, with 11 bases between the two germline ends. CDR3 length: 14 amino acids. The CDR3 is CASSHRDDGNTIYF. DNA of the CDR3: TGTGCCAGCAGCCACCGGGACGATGGAAACACCATATATTTT.

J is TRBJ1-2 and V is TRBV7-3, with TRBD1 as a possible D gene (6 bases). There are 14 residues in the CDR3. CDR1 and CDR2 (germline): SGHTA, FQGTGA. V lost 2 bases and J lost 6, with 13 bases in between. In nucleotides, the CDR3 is TGTGCCAGCAGCTTATCCGCAGGGGAGAATGGCTACACCTTC. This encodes CASSLSAGENGYTF.

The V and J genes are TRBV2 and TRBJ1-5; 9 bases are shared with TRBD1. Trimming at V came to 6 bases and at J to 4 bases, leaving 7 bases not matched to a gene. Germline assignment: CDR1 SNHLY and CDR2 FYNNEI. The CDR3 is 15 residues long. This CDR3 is CASSSDRGGNQPQHF. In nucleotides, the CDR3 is TGTGCCAGCAGCTCGGACAGGGGAGGGAATCAGCCCCAGCATTTT.

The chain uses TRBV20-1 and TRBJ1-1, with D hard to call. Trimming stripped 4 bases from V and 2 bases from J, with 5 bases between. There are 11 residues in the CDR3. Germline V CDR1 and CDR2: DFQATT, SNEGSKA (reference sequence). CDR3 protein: CSANKNTEAFF. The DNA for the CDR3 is TGCAGTGCTAATAAAAACACTGAAGCTTTCTTT.

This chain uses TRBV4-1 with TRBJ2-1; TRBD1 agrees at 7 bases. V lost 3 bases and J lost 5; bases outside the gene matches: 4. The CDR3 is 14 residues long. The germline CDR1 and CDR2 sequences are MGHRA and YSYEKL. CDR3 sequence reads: CASSQLDRDNEQFF. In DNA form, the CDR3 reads TGCGCCAGCAGCCAGCTTGACAGGGACAATGAGCAGTTCTTC.

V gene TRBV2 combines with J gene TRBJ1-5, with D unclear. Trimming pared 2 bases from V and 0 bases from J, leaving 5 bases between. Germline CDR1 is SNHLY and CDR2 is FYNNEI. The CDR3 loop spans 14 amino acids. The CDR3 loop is CASSEMNSNQPQHF. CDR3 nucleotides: TGTGCCAGCAGTGAAATGAATAGCAATCAGCCCCAGCATTTT.

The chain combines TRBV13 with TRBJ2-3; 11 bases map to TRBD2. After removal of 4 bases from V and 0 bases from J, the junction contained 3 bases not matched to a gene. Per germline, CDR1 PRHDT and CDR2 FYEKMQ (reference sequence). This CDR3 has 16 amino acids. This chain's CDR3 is CASSSSGGYSTDTQYF. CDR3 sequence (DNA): TGTGCCAGCAGCTCTAGCGGGGGGTATAGCACAGATACGCAGTATTTT.

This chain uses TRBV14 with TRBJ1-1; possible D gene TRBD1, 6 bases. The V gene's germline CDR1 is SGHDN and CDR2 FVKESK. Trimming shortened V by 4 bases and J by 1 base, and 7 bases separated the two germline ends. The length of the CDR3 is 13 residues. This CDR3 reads CASSLTGNTEAFF. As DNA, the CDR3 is TGTGCCAGCAGCCTGACAGGGAACACTGAAGCTTTCTTT.

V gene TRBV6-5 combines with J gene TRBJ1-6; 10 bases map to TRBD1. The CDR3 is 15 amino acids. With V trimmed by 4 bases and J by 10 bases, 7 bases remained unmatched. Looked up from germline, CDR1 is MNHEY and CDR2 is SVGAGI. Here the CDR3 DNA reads TGTGCCAGCAGTTCCGGGGGGACAGGGGAATCACCCCTCCACTTT. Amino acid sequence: CASSSGGTGESPLHF.

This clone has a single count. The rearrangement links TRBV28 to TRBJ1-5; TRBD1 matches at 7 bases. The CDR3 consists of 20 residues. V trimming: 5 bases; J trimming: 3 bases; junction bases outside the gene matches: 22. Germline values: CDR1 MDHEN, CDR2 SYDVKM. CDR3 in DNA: TGTGCCAGCAGTCACACGGACAGGCTATCATGGGCGAGGAACAATCAGCCCCAGCATTTT. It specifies CASSHTDRLSWARNNQPQHF.

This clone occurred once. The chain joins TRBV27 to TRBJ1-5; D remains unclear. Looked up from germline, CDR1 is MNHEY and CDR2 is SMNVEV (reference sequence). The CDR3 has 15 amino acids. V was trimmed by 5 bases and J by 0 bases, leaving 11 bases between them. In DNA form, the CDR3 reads TGTGCCAGCAGTGAAGGACGGTATAGCAATCAGCCCCAGCATTTT. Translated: CASSEGRYSNQPQHF.

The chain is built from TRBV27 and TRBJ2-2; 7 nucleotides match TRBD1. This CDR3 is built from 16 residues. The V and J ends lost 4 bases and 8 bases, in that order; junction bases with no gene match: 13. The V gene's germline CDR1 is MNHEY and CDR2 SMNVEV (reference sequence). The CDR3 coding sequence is TGTGCCAGCAGTTCGAGGGGGCCAGTGATGATGGGGGAGCTGTTTTTT. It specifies CASSSRGPVMMGELFF.

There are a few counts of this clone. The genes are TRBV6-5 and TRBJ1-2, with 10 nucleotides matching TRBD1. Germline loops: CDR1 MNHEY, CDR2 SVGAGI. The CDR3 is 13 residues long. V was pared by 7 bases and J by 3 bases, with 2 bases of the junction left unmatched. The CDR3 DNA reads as TGTGCCAGCACCGGACAGGGGGACTATGGCTACACCTTC. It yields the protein CASTGQGDYGYTF.